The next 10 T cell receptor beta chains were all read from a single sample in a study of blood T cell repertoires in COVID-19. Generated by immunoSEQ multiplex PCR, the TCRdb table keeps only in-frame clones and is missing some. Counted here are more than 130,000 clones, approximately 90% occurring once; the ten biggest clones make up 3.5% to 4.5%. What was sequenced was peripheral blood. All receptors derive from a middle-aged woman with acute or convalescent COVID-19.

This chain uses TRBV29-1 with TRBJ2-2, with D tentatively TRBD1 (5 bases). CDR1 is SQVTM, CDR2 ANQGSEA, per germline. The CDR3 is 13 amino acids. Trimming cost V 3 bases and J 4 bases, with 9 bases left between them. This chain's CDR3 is CSVDRASTGELFF. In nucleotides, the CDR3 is TGCAGCGTTGACAGGGCGTCCACCGGGGAGCTGTTTTTT.

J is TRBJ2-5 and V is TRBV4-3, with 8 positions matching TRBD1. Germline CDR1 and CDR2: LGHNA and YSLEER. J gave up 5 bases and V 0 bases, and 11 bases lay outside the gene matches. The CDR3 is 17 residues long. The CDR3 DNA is TGCGCCAGCAGCCAAGATCTGGAGACAGGGGCGGGTGAGACCCAGTACTTC. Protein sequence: CASSQDLETGAGETQYF.

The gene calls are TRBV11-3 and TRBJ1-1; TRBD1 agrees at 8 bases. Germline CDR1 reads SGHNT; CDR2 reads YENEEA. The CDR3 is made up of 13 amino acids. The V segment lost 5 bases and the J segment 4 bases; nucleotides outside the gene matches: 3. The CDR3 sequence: CASSLTGGTEAFF. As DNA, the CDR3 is TGTGCCAGCAGCCTTACAGGGGGCACTGAAGCTTTCTTT.

CDR3 amino acids: CASSLQGHYNSPLHF. The CDR3 coding sequence is TGTGCCAGCAGCTTACAGGGTCACTATAATTCACCCCTCCACTTT. The rearrangement joins TRBV5-5 to TRBJ1-6; D is possibly TRBD1 (6 bases). The CDR3 totals 15 residues. Germline lookup yields CDR1 SGHKS and CDR2 YYEKEE (reference sequence). Trimming cost V 2 bases and J 3 bases, with 9 bases left between them.

This CDR3 is CASSHGQGGTGDGYTF. The DNA of the CDR3 is TGTGCCAGCAGCCACGGTCAGGGAGGGACAGGAGATGGCTACACCTTC. The chain couples TRBV27 to TRBJ1-2; 8 nucleotides align to TRBD1. The trim removed 6 bases at V and 6 bases at J, leaving 15 bases unmatched. In germline, CDR1 is MNHEY, CDR2 SMNVEV (reference sequence). The CDR3 totals 16 residues.

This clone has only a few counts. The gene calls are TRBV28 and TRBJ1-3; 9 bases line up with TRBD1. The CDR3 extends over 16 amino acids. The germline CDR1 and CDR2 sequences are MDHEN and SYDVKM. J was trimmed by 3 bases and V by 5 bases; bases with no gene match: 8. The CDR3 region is CASSTGGHSYGNTIYF. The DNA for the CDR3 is TGTGCCAGCAGTACAGGGGGCCACTCCTATGGAAACACCATATATTTT.

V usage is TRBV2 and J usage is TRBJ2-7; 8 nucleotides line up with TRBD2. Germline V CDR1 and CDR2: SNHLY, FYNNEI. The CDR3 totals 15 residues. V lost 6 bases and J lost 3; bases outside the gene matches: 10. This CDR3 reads CASSPGGGGYYEQYF. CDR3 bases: TGTGCCAGCAGCCCCGGGGGGGGAGGATACTACGAGCAGTACTTC.

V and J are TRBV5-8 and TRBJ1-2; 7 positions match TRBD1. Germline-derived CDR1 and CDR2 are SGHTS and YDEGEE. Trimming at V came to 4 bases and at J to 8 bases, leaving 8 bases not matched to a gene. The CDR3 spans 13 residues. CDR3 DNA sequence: TGTGCCAGCAGCGTGCGACAGGGTGAGGGCTACACCTTC. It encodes CASSVRQGEGYTF.

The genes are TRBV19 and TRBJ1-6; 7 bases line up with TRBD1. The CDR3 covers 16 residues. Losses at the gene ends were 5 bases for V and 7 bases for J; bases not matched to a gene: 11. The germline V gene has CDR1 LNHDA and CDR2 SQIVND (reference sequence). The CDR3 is CASSSRPTGRNSPLHF. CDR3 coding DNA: TGTGCCAGTAGTTCCCGACCGACAGGGAGGAATTCACCCCTCCACTTT.

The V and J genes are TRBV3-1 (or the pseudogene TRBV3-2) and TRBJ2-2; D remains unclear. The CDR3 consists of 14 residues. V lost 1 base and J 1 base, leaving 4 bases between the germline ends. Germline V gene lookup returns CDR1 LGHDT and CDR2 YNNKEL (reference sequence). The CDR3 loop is CASSQAGNTGELFF. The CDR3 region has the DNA TGTGCCAGCAGCCAAGCGGGGAACACCGGGGAGCTGTTTTTT.